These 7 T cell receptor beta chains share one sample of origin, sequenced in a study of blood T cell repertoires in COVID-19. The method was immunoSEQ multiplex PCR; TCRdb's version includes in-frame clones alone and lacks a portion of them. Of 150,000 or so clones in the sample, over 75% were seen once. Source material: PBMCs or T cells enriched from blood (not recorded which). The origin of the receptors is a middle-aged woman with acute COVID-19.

CDR3 nucleotide sequence: TGCGCCAGCAGCTCCGGAGGGACTAGCGGGAGTCAGGAGACCCAGTACTTC. Protein: CASSSGGTSGSQETQYF. The V and J genes are TRBV5-1 and TRBJ2-5; 14 nucleotides agree with TRBD2. Germline V gene sequence: CDR1 SGHRS, CDR2 YFSETQ. The CDR3 totals 17 residues. V lost 3 bases, J lost 5 bases, and 9 bases stayed unmatched.

CDR3 coding DNA: TGCGCCAGCAGCTTGGGTTCCGTCCAAGAGACCCAGTACTTC. Translation gives CASSLGSVQETQYF. This chain connects TRBV5-1 to TRBJ2-5; D call uncertain. Germline V gene lookup returns CDR1 SGHRS and CDR2 YFSETQ. The V end lost 0 bases, the J end lost 1 base, and 7 bases lay between the germline ends. The CDR3 extends over 14 amino acids. The full variable domain, completed using reference TRBV5-1 and TRBJ2-5, is KAGVTQTPRYLIKTRGQQVTLSCSPISGHRSVSWYQQTPGQGLQFLFEYFSETQRNKGNFPGRFSGRQFSNSRSEMNVSTLELGDSALYLCASSLGSVQETQYFGPGTRLLVL.

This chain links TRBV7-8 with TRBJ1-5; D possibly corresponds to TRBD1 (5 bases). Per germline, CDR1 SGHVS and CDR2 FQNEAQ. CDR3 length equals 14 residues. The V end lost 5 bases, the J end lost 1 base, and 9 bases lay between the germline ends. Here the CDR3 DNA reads TGTGCCAGCAGCGGGGGGGGGAGCAATCAGCCCCAGCATTTT. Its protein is CASSGGGSNQPQHF.

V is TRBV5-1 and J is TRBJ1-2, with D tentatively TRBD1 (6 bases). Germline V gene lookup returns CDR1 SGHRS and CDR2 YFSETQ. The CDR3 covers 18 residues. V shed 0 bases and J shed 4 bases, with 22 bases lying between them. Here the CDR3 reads CASSLVGRGTVRAYGYTF. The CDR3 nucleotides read TGCGCCAGCAGCTTGGTAGGCAGGGGCACAGTACGGGCCTATGGCTACACCTTC.

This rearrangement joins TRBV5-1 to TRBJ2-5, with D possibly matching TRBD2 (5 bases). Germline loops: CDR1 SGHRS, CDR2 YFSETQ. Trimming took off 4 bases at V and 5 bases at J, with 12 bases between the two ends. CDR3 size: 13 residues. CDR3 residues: CASSRGFGETQYF. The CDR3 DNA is TGCGCCAGCAGCCGCGGGTTTGGGGAGACCCAGTACTTC.

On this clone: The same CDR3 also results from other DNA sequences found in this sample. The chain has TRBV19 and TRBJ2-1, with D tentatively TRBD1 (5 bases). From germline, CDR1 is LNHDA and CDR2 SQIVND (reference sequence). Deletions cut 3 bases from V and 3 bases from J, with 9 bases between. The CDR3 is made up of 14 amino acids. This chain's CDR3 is CASSIGDSYNEQFF. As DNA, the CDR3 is TGTGCCAGTAGTATCGGTGACAGCTACAATGAGCAGTTCTTC.

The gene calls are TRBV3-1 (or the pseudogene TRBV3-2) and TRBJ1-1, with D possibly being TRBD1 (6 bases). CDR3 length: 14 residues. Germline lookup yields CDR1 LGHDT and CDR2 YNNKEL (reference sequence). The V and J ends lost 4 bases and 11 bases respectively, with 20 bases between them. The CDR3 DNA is TGTGCCAGCAGCCCATCACAGGGTAGGGTAAGGGCTTTCTTT. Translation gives CASSPSQGRVRAFF.